Listed below are T cell receptor beta chains from one sample, sequenced in a study of blood T cell repertoires in COVID-19. The repertoire was sequenced with immunoSEQ multiplex PCR; TCRdb's copy has only in-frame clones and lacks some. The data show some 200,000 clones, about three quarters seen once. Sequenced material: peripheral blood. These receptors were obtained from a woman aged 70-85 years with acute or convalescent COVID-19. CDR3s include the opening cysteine and the closing phenylalanine or tryptophan. D genes are given only for firm matches. Size is omitted from some rows. Given values are once, few, many or a class for expanded clones.

D gene: TRBD2; J gene: TRBJ2-1; CDR3 length: 15; clone size: .; V gene: TRBV18; CDR3 protein: CASSPISGRDDEQFF; CDR3 DNA: TGTGCCAGCTCACCGATTAGCGGGAGGGACGATGAGCAGTTCTTC
D gene: TRBD1; J gene: TRBJ1-2; CDR3 length: 16; clone size: .; V gene: TRBV19; CDR3 protein: CASSSLGVTGLYGYTF; CDR3 DNA: TGTGCCAGTAGTTCCCTCGGGGTGACAGGGCTCTATGGCTACACCTTC
D gene: TRBD2; J gene: TRBJ2-3; CDR3 length: 18; clone size: .; V gene: TRBV24-1; CDR3 protein: CATSDTRTSEKSTDTQYF; CDR3 DNA: TGTGCCACCAGTGATACCAGGACTAGCGAGAAAAGCACAGATACGCAGTATTTT
D gene: .; J gene: TRBJ2-5; CDR3 length: 15; clone size: once; V gene: TRBV25-1; CDR3 protein: CASKILGQGGIHQYF; CDR3 DNA: TGTGCCAGCAAAATCCTAGGACAGGGAGGGATTCACCAGTACTTC
D gene: .; J gene: TRBJ2-3; CDR3 length: 13; clone size: few; V gene: TRBV14; CDR3 protein: CASSHHTTNTQYF; CDR3 DNA: TGTGCCAGCAGCCATCACACCACAAATACGCAGTATTTT
D gene: .; J gene: TRBJ1-5; CDR3 length: 15; clone size: few; V gene: TRBV27; CDR3 protein: CASRPLDRVNQPQHF; CDR3 DNA: TGTGCCAGCAGACCCCTAGACAGAGTCAATCAGCCCCAGCATTTT
D gene: .; J gene: TRBJ2-1; CDR3 length: 12; clone size: .; V gene: TRBV11-3; CDR3 protein: CASSLARDEQFF; CDR3 DNA: TGTGCCAGCAGCTTAGCCAGGGATGAGCAGTTCTTC
D gene: .; J gene: TRBJ1-2; CDR3 length: 13; clone size: .; V gene: TRBV3-1/TRBV3-2; CDR3 protein: CASSQDRSGQTTF; CDR3 DNA: TGTGCCAGCAGCCAAGATCGTTCGGGACAAACCACCTTC
D gene: .; J gene: TRBJ2-3; CDR3 length: 14; clone size: .; V gene: TRBV5-1; CDR3 protein: CASRRDTSTDTQYF; CDR3 DNA: TGCGCCAGCAGACGTGACACCAGCACAGATACGCAGTATTTT
D gene: .; J gene: TRBJ2-1; CDR3 length: 15; clone size: .; V gene: TRBV20-1; CDR3 protein: CSARERGSSYNEQFF; CDR3 DNA: TGCAGTGCTCGTGAACGGGGAAGCTCCTACAATGAGCAGTTCTTC
D gene: TRBD2; J gene: TRBJ2-5; CDR3 length: 19; clone size: .; V gene: TRBV13; CDR3 protein: CASSLDRSGAGGTVETQYF; CDR3 DNA: TGTGCCAGCAGCTTAGATCGATCAGGCGCGGGAGGGACTGTGGAGACCCAGTACTTC
D gene: .; J gene: TRBJ2-3; CDR3 length: 12; clone size: .; V gene: TRBV2; CDR3 protein: CASSDGSHTQYF; CDR3 DNA: TGTGCCAGCAGTGATGGCTCACATACGCAGTATTTT
D gene: .; J gene: TRBJ2-1; CDR3 length: 15; clone size: .; V gene: TRBV5-1; CDR3 protein: CASSKQGPPGDEQFF; CDR3 DNA: TGCGCCAGCAGCAAGCAGGGGCCCCCCGGGGATGAGCAGTTCTTC
D gene: .; J gene: TRBJ1-2; CDR3 length: 16; clone size: .; V gene: TRBV6-5; CDR3 protein: CASSYSPNGLNYGYTF; CDR3 DNA: TGTGCCAGCAGTTACTCCCCGAATGGACTCAACTATGGCTACACCTTC
D gene: .; J gene: TRBJ1-4; CDR3 length: 12; clone size: .; V gene: TRBV14; CDR3 protein: CASSQVPGSRFF; CDR3 DNA: TGTGCCAGCAGCCAAGTCCCCGGGAGTCGGTTTTTT
D gene: .; J gene: TRBJ1-1; CDR3 length: 14; clone size: .; V gene: TRBV15; CDR3 protein: CATSRDYGGKVAFF; CDR3 DNA: TGTGCCACCAGCAGAGATTACGGGGGGAAGGTAGCTTTCTTT
D gene: .; J gene: TRBJ2-3; CDR3 length: 16; clone size: .; V gene: TRBV6-5; CDR3 protein: CASSNSGVPSTDTQYF; CDR3 DNA: TGTGCCAGCAGTAACTCGGGCGTTCCTAGCACAGATACGCAGTATTTT
D gene: TRBD2; J gene: TRBJ2-7; CDR3 length: 18; clone size: .; V gene: TRBV7-3; CDR3 protein: CASGPTSGSTHRVYEQYF; CDR3 DNA: TGTGCCAGCGGGCCGACTAGCGGGAGTACCCACAGGGTTTACGAGCAGTACTTC
D gene: .; J gene: TRBJ1-1; CDR3 length: 17; clone size: .; V gene: TRBV5-1; CDR3 protein: CASSLDPSGTPNTEAFF; CDR3 DNA: TGCGCCAGCAGCTTGGACCCCTCCGGGACACCGAACACTGAAGCTTTCTTT
D gene: TRBD2; J gene: TRBJ2-7; CDR3 length: 14; clone size: once; V gene: TRBV6-5; CDR3 protein: CASRRGGGSYEQYF; CDR3 DNA: TGTGCCAGCAGGCGCGGGGGGGGCTCCTACGAGCAGTACTTC
D gene: TRBD1; J gene: TRBJ2-7; CDR3 length: 16; clone size: .; V gene: TRBV18; CDR3 protein: CASSLRTGGSLYEQYF; CDR3 DNA: TGTGCCAGCTCACTCCGGACAGGGGGCTCCCTCTACGAGCAGTACTTC
D gene: .; J gene: TRBJ2-7; CDR3 length: 15; clone size: .; V gene: TRBV18; CDR3 protein: CASSPDWQGAYEQYF; CDR3 DNA: TGTGCCAGCTCACCTGACTGGCAAGGGGCCTACGAGCAGTACTTC
D gene: TRBD1; J gene: TRBJ1-5; CDR3 length: 13; clone size: .; V gene: TRBV5-1; CDR3 protein: CASSPTGVGVQHF; CDR3 DNA: TGCGCGAGCTCACCGACAGGGGTGGGTGTCCAGCATTTT
D gene: TRBD1; J gene: TRBJ1-1; CDR3 length: 16; clone size: .; V gene: TRBV19; CDR3 protein: CASSSNSGQPNTEAFF; CDR3 DNA: TGTGCCAGTAGTTCCAATTCGGGACAGCCGAACACTGAAGCTTTCTTT
D gene: TRBD2; J gene: TRBJ2-1; CDR3 length: 15; clone size: .; V gene: TRBV5-1; CDR3 protein: CASSPRTSGNNEQFF; CDR3 DNA: TGCGCCAGCAGCCCAAGGACTAGCGGGAACAATGAGCAGTTCTTC
D gene: TRBD1; J gene: TRBJ1-6; CDR3 length: 15; clone size: .; V gene: TRBV30; CDR3 protein: CAWSHADRKNSPLHF; CDR3 DNA: TGTGCCTGGAGTCACGCGGACAGGAAAAATTCACCCCTCCACTTT
D gene: .; J gene: TRBJ1-4; CDR3 length: 16; clone size: many; V gene: TRBV5-1; CDR3 protein: CASSLAPPGTNEKLFF; CDR3 DNA: TGCGCCAGCAGCCTGGCCCCGCCAGGGACTAATGAAAAACTGTTTTTT
D gene: .; J gene: TRBJ2-1; CDR3 length: 16; clone size: .; V gene: TRBV27; CDR3 protein: CASSLFRQSSYNEQFF; CDR3 DNA: TGTGCCAGCAGTTTATTTAGACAGAGCTCCTACAATGAGCAGTTCTTC
D gene: .; J gene: TRBJ1-4; CDR3 length: 16; clone size: .; V gene: TRBV5-6; CDR3 protein: CASSRRRGLVGEKLFF; CDR3 DNA: TGTGCCAGCAGTCGACGTCGAGGGTTGGTAGGTGAAAAACTGTTTTTT
D gene: TRBD2; J gene: TRBJ2-7; CDR3 length: 16; clone size: .; V gene: TRBV11-1; CDR3 protein: CASSLNPSGGSYEQYF; CDR3 DNA: TGTGCCAGCAGCTTAAATCCTAGCGGGGGATCCTACGAGCAGTACTTC
D gene: .; J gene: TRBJ2-2; CDR3 length: 14; clone size: .; V gene: TRBV27; CDR3 protein: CASSPPGLAGELFF; CDR3 DNA: TGTGCCAGCAGCCCCCCGGGGTTGGCCGGGGAGCTGTTTTTT
D gene: TRBD2; J gene: TRBJ2-1; CDR3 length: 15; clone size: .; V gene: TRBV5-1; CDR3 protein: CASSRLAGEGNEQFF; CDR3 DNA: TGCGCCAGCAGCCGACTAGCGGGAGAGGGGAATGAGCAGTTCTTC
D gene: TRBD1; J gene: TRBJ1-5; CDR3 length: 17; clone size: .; V gene: TRBV5-5; CDR3 protein: CASSFFSGQGGNQPQHF; CDR3 DNA: TGTGCCAGCAGCTTTTTCTCAGGACAGGGGGGCAATCAGCCCCAGCATTTT
D gene: .; J gene: TRBJ1-4; CDR3 length: 17; clone size: .; V gene: TRBV15; CDR3 protein: CATSRPRTAPTNEKLFF; CDR3 DNA: TGTGCCACCAGCAGACCGCGGACAGCGCCAACTAATGAAAAACTGTTTTTT
D gene: .; J gene: TRBJ2-1; CDR3 length: 13; clone size: .; V gene: TRBV5-6; CDR3 protein: CASSPLDYNEQFF; CDR3 DNA: TGTGCCAGCAGCCCACTAGATTACAATGAGCAGTTCTTC
D gene: TRBD2; J gene: TRBJ2-3; CDR3 length: 16; clone size: few; V gene: TRBV7-6; CDR3 protein: CASSLDGTSDTDTQYF; CDR3 DNA: TGTGCCAGCAGCTTAGACGGGACTAGCGACACAGATACGCAGTATTTT
D gene: .; J gene: TRBJ2-7; CDR3 length: 14; clone size: .; V gene: TRBV23-1; CDR3 protein: CASSQEGVPREQYF; CDR3 DNA: TGCGCCAGCAGTCAAGAGGGGGTACCCCGGGAGCAGTACTTC
D gene: .; J gene: TRBJ2-7; CDR3 length: 13; clone size: .; V gene: TRBV7-3; CDR3 protein: CASSVNGGYEQYF; CDR3 DNA: TGTGCCAGCAGCGTAAATGGGGGGTACGAGCAGTACTTC
D gene: TRBD2; J gene: TRBJ2-6; CDR3 length: 18; clone size: .; V gene: TRBV10-2; CDR3 protein: CASRRGLAGASGANVLTF; CDR3 DNA: TGCGCCAGCAGAAGAGGACTAGCGGGAGCTTCTGGGGCCAACGTCCTGACTTTC
D gene: TRBD1; J gene: TRBJ1-2; CDR3 length: 11; clone size: few; V gene: TRBV29-1; CDR3 protein: CSGRDSGGYTF; CDR3 DNA: TGCAGCGGGCGGGACAGTGGTGGCTACACCTTC
D gene: .; J gene: TRBJ2-7; CDR3 length: 14; clone size: .; V gene: TRBV6-5; CDR3 protein: CASSPQSSSYEQYF; CDR3 DNA: TGTGCCAGCAGTCCACAGTCTTCCTCCTACGAGCAGTACTTC
D gene: .; J gene: TRBJ1-4; CDR3 length: 13; clone size: many; V gene: TRBV30; CDR3 protein: CAWKSPGDEKLFF; CDR3 DNA: TGTGCCTGGAAGAGCCCGGGGGATGAAAAACTGTTTTTT